The TCR beta chain described here comes from a study of identical twins. Study outcomes and limitations: Out-of-frame alpha sequences common to twins exhibited a surplus of low generation probability. Researchers reported weaker excess twin sharing in beta out-of-frame sequences.

This clonotype has a handful of counts. Its antigen remains unknown. CDR3 length: 14 residues. Germline V gene data show CDR1 as SEHNR and CDR2 as FQNEAQ (reference sequence). Trimming stripped 7 bases from V and 2 bases from J, with 12 bases between. Only healthy Caucasians were enrolled as donors. MiXCR, applied by TCRdb to the 5' RACE reads, yields one record per CDR3 protein. The repertoire holds fewer than 550,000 distinct CDR3 sequences, with roughly 13% as singletons. These same data were also listed under a study on yellow fever vaccine responses in identical twins.

The clonotype comes from a young woman in good health. The rearrangement uses TRBV7-9 and TRBJ2-1, with D maybe TRBD2 (6 bases). The sequencing sample was made of CD4+ T cells sorted from blood. CDR3 sequence: CASTEGIPYNEQFF. The CDR3 DNA reads as TGTGCCAGCACGGAGGGCATCCCCTACAATGAGCAGTTCTTC.